The sequence of this T cell receptor beta chain was determined in a study of T-cell memory formation after mild COVID-19. On the study more broadly: The study found TCR clusters largely donor specific. Study findings and constraints: That cross-reactive memory joined was suggested by some responding clones appearing in pre-infection memory. Clones contracting across day 15 to 85 had a balanced CD4/CD8 profile; later expanding clones leaned CD4+.

With constant-segment primers, 5'RACE yielded cDNA libraries of TCR alpha and TCR beta that carried sample barcodes and UMIs. TCRdb processed the 5' RACE reads anew with MiXCR; each CDR3 protein has one entry. The table records over 450,000 distinct CDR3 sequences, over 20% of them present only once. CDR1 is MNHEY, CDR2 SVGAGI, per germline. The CDR3 loop spans 17 amino acids. The V and J ends lost 5 bases and 3 bases respectively, with 21 bases between them. This clonotype was counted a single time. Its antigen is undetermined. The receptor comes from an adult woman who had mild COVID-19 (a few samples of this study predate the infection). Cell type and time point are not known. The specimen sequenced was PBMCs or a T cell subset sorted from them (not recorded which). The V gene is TRBV6-5, the J gene TRBJ2-3, with a weak D call TRBD2 (6 bases). The CDR3 DNA is TGTGCCAGCAGTCCCTCTGGCGGGGTTACTTTTACAGATACGCAGTATTTT. Encoded protein: CASSPSGGVTFTDTQYF.